Listed below are T cell receptor beta chains from one sample, sequenced in a study of T cell responses to AZD1222 COVID-19 vaccine. Libraries were prepared by immunoSEQ multiplex PCR; TCRdb keeps only in-frame clonotypes and omits some of them. The sample shows about 180,000 clones, around 90% of them seen only once. Sequencing used peripheral blood, obtained on day 0 of AZD1222 vaccination. These TCRs come from an adult in good health. Both conserved end residues are part of each CDR3.

>TRBJ1-5|TRBV3-1/TRBV3-2
CASSQDGRLKPQHF
>TRBJ1-4|TRBV6-5
CASSYSGQGWEKLFF
>TRBJ1-2|TRBV5-4
CASSHMTGELFGYTF
>TRBJ2-1|TRBV24-1
CATSDLSLAAERGQFF
>TRBJ1-5|TRBV30
CAWRAGSNQPQHF
>TRBJ2-2|TRBV30
CAWREDTGELFF
>TRBJ2-4|TRBV5-1
CASSSDQNIQYF
>TRBJ2-5|TRBV3-1/TRBV3-2
CASRQRNTRVVETQYF
>TRBJ1-6|TRBV6-5
CASSYSKVSLNSPLHF
>TRBJ2-1|TRBV19
CASSPKDAGGYNEQFF
>TRBJ2-3|TRBV11-2
CASRETTDTQYF
>TRBJ1-1|TRBV5-1
CASSLPGTSLEAFF
>TRBJ2-1|TRBV19
CASSVGGDLAYNEQFF
>TRBJ1-5|TRBV6-2/TRBV6-3
CASSLVLSNQPQHF
>TRBJ2-7|TRBV27
CASSLSHLRGRAHEQYF
>TRBJ2-7|TRBV28
CASIPGGGRGVVEQYF
>TRBJ2-1|TRBV7-6
CASSLAGGTRGEQFF
>TRBJ2-1|TRBV3-1/TRBV3-2
CASSRRTSGRRFNEQFF
>TRBJ2-1|TRBV7-9
CASSLGAGVDNEQFF
>TRBJ2-1|TRBV18
CASRISQGYNEQFF
>TRBJ1-4|TRBV2
CASSLRATNEKLFF
>TRBJ2-1|TRBV11-2
CASSPMTSGGYNEQFF
>TRBJ1-1|TRBV18
CASSPPDRGGGTEAFF
>TRBJ1-1|TRBV19
CASSIGLSEAFF
>TRBJ2-7|TRBV15
CATSRDLGGQGDEQYF
>TRBJ1-1|TRBV5-1
CASSLEVGDTEAFF
>TRBJ2-2|TRBV12-5
CASGLVLEGGVMLSNTGELFF
>TRBJ1-1|TRBV19
CASSAGDSEAFF
>TRBJ1-2|TRBV25-1
CASSELGAHGYTF
>TRBJ1-2|TRBV4-1
CASSQWSQYGYTF
>TRBJ2-7|TRBV9
CASSVDRYSSSYEQYF
>TRBJ1-1|TRBV30
CAWSVHVGGAAEAFF
>TRBJ2-1|TRBV24-1
CATSDLGPLELSEQFF
>TRBJ2-7|TRBV11-2
CASSATTSGNYEQYF
>TRBJ2-2|TRBV5-1
CASSPPPRGAPGELFF
>TRBJ2-5|TRBV15
CATSRDIQETQYF
>TRBJ1-2|TRBV5-4
CASSLDRGNGYTF
>TRBJ2-2|TRBV27
CASSFSGQPSTGELFF
>TRBJ2-4|TRBV15
CATSNIPGLSPNIQYF
>TRBJ1-6|TRBV5-1
CASSRTGGESPLHF
>TRBJ2-4|TRBV18
CASSPPNPTSGGLAKNIQYF
>TRBJ2-4|TRBV28
CASSLPWGLAGKKNIQYF
>TRBJ2-1|TRBV7-2
CASSFLNEQFF
>TRBJ1-2|TRBV7-7
CASSPLDGYGYTF
>TRBJ2-7|TRBV2
CASSEGTSGKRSSYEQYF
>TRBJ1-2|TRBV5-1
CASTLAGGSNYGYTF
>TRBJ2-2|TRBV9
CASRGRGVNTGELFF
>TRBJ1-3|TRBV19
CASRTLQGYRSGNTIYF
>TRBJ2-6|TRBV5-4
CASSPSTALGANVLTF
>TRBJ2-7|TRBV7-2
CASRSFGGAYEQYF
>TRBJ1-1|TRBV7-2
CASSHDGQGEAFF
>TRBJ2-7|TRBV3-1/TRBV3-2
CASSPAGTRLYEQYF
>TRBJ2-2|TRBV5-1
CASSFNPGLGELFF
>TRBJ2-7|TRBV30
CAWSATSYRDRSPYEQYF
>TRBJ2-7|TRBV28
CASSLLSYEQYF